The rows below give T cell receptor beta chains drawn from one sample of a study of regulatory T cells in long-lasting Graves disease. TCRdb called the multiplex PCR reads again in MiXCR, with one record for every CDR3 protein. The sample has under 800,000 distinct CDR3 sequences, roughly 16% seen once. The sample was also reused in another study, on T cells in Graves' hyperthyroidism and ophthalmopathy.

Sequenced material: peripheral blood mononuclear cells (PBMCs), taken at new diagnosis, from a patient treated with antithyroid drugs. These receptors were collected from a young woman with Graves disease. Both conserved end residues are part of each CDR3. Each record gives: V gene, J gene, CDR3 protein.

V gene: TRBV28
J gene: TRBJ2-3
CDR3 protein: CASSWLGREGGTQYF

V gene: TRBV3-1
J gene: TRBJ1-1
CDR3 protein: CASSPIQGRTEAFF

V gene: TRBV11-2
J gene: TRBJ2-3
CDR3 protein: CASSITSGPGTQYF

V gene: TRBV7-2
J gene: TRBJ2-1
CDR3 protein: CASSSDYTRNEQFF

V gene: TRBV28
J gene: TRBJ1-5
CDR3 protein: CADGRARNGNQPQHF

V gene: TRBV6-1
J gene: TRBJ1-1
CDR3 protein: CASRNQGAAAEAFF

V gene: TRBV6-1
J gene: TRBJ1-2
CDR3 protein: CASSPIGRQGYGYTF

V gene: TRBV20-1
J gene: TRBJ1-2
CDR3 protein: CSARDWTGGGYGYTF

V gene: TRBV7-2
J gene: TRBJ2-3
CDR3 protein: CASSPHRTRSTQYF

V gene: TRBV9
J gene: TRBJ1-3
CDR3 protein: CASSVDPLAGNTIYF

V gene: TRBV15
J gene: TRBJ1-1
CDR3 protein: CATSRSGGATGSEAFF

V gene: TRBV4-1
J gene: TRBJ1-3
CDR3 protein: CASSPGRGSSGNAIYF

V gene: TRBV27
J gene: TRBJ1-5
CDR3 protein: CASSLSLGGNQPQHF

V gene: TRBV18
J gene: TRBJ2-7
CDR3 protein: CASSPMGNEQYF

V gene: TRBV7-8
J gene: TRBJ2-7
CDR3 protein: CASSLAALREQYF

V gene: TRBV7-9
J gene: TRBJ2-7
CDR3 protein: CASSQQGGAYEQYF

V gene: TRBV6-5
J gene: TRBJ2-5
CDR3 protein: CASSYEAAFQETQYF

V gene: TRBV28
J gene: TRBJ2-5
CDR3 protein: CASAFRGGQETQYF

V gene: TRBV6-5
J gene: TRBJ2-2
CDR3 protein: CASSYSLGNTGELFF

V gene: TRBV29-1
J gene: TRBJ2-7
CDR3 protein: CSVETGGSYEQYF

V gene: TRBV20-1
J gene: TRBJ2-5
CDR3 protein: CSARDSIQETQYF

V gene: TRBV30
J gene: TRBJ1-5
CDR3 protein: CAWSVSGGWRDQPQHF

V gene: TRBV28
J gene: TRBJ1-6
CDR3 protein: CASSSPVDPLHF

V gene: TRBV7-2
J gene: TRBJ2-7
CDR3 protein: CASSLGGLTYEQYF

V gene: TRBV2
J gene: TRBJ2-7
CDR3 protein: CASRKDTSSSYEQYF

V gene: TRBV28
J gene: TRBJ1-4
CDR3 protein: CASSLLGTGNEKLFF

V gene: TRBV29-1
J gene: TRBJ1-4
CDR3 protein: CSGRLQGEEKLFF

V gene: TRBV15
J gene: TRBJ2-3
CDR3 protein: CATGRGGPTDTQYF

V gene: TRBV5-1
J gene: TRBJ2-1
CDR3 protein: CASTFSTSRAEQFF

V gene: TRBV28
J gene: TRBJ1-5
CDR3 protein: CASSQPGTGGQPQHF

V gene: TRBV5-1
J gene: TRBJ2-7
CDR3 protein: CASRAAASYEQYF

V gene: TRBV12-3/TRBV12-4
J gene: TRBJ2-7
CDR3 protein: CASSITSGSSEQYF

V gene: TRBV6-5
J gene: TRBJ2-5
CDR3 protein: CASSYGGTLETQYF

V gene: TRBV11-3
J gene: TRBJ2-7
CDR3 protein: CASSLDLRGLAGFEQYF

V gene: TRBV20-1
J gene: TRBJ1-5
CDR3 protein: CSAIPGSWQPQHF

V gene: TRBV7-2
J gene: TRBJ2-5
CDR3 protein: CASSSKGTSGRALETQYF

V gene: TRBV2
J gene: TRBJ1-3
CDR3 protein: CASSQVQGAKRAIYF

V gene: TRBV7-9
J gene: TRBJ2-1
CDR3 protein: CASSPYPGLAGPNNEQFF

V gene: TRBV29-1
J gene: TRBJ1-1
CDR3 protein: CSVTDRGEVAVMNTEAFF

V gene: TRBV12-3/TRBV12-4
J gene: TRBJ1-3
CDR3 protein: CASSLKDRSGNTIYF

V gene: TRBV19
J gene: TRBJ1-5
CDR3 protein: CASSESGRTNQPQHF

V gene: TRBV20-1
J gene: TRBJ2-3
CDR3 protein: CSARTRDTQYF

V gene: TRBV15
J gene: TRBJ1-2
CDR3 protein: CATSRERQREYGYTF

V gene: TRBV7-3
J gene: TRBJ2-1
CDR3 protein: CASSIGTSGNNEQFF

V gene: TRBV9
J gene: TRBJ2-7
CDR3 protein: CASSVEAGGFGSYEQYF

V gene: TRBV7-2
J gene: TRBJ2-5
CDR3 protein: CASSQWEAETQYF

V gene: TRBV20-1
J gene: TRBJ2-7
CDR3 protein: CSASRGNEQYF

V gene: TRBV7-9
J gene: TRBJ2-5
CDR3 protein: CASSLRKMQGETQYF

V gene: TRBV3-1
J gene: TRBJ2-1
CDR3 protein: CASSQVRSSYNEQFF

V gene: TRBV3-1
J gene: TRBJ2-7
CDR3 protein: CASSQALAGGLYEQYF

V gene: TRBV27
J gene: TRBJ2-3
CDR3 protein: CASSSSGSGSRRTDTQYF

V gene: TRBV20-1
J gene: TRBJ2-1
CDR3 protein: CSATTSGSSNEQFF